This T cell receptor (beta chain) appears in the sequencing data of a study of shared clonotypes between healthy human individuals. Worth noting for this clone: The sample has other DNA sequences that encode this CDR3 too.

CDR3 length equals 12 residues. V was pared by 3 bases and J by 7 bases, with 9 bases between. Per the germline V gene, CDR1 is GTSNPN and CDR2 is SVGIG (reference sequence). Profiling relied on immunoSEQ multiplex PCR, and the TCRdb table lists in-frame clones only, not all of them. The sample contains around 2.3 million clones, approximately 96% of which appear only once. The clonotype was recovered from a man between 18 and 29 years old in good health. Sequenced material: naive CD4+ T cells sorted from blood. Subset defined: CD45RA+ positively selected. The V gene is TRBV30, the J gene TRBJ1-4; D remains ambiguous. The CDR3 loop reads CAWSGLGEKLFF. Here the CDR3 DNA reads TGTGCCTGGAGCGGGCTCGGTGAAAAACTGTTTTTT. The full variable domain, with the rest looked up from reference TRBV30 and TRBJ1-4, is SQTIHQWPATLVQPVGSPLSLECTVEGTSNPNLYWYRQAAGRGLQLLFYSVGIGQISSEVPQNLSASRPQDRQFILSSKKLLLSDSGFYLCAWSGLGEKLFFGSGTQLSVL.